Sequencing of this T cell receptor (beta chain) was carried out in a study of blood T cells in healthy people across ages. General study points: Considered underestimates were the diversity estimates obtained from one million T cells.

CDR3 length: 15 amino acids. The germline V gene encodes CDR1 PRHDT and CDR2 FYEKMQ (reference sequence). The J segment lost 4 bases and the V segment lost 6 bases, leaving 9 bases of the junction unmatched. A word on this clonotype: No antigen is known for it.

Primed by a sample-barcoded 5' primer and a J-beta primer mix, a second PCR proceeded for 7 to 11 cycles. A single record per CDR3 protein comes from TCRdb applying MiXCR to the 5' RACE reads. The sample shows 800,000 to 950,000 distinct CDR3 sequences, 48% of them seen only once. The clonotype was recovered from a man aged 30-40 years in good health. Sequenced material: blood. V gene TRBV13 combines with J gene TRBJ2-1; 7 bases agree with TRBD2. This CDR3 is CASSSGSGVYNEQFF. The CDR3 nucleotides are TGTGCCAGCAGTTCAGGCAGCGGGGTATACAATGAGCAGTTCTTC.